This TCR beta chain was identified during a study of control samples from healthy donors and cancer patients. This CDR3 spans 15 amino acids. V dropped 1 base and J dropped 5; count of bases not matched to a gene: 0. Per the germline V gene, CDR1 is LGHDT and CDR2 is YNNKEL (reference sequence). Repertoires were generated with immunoSEQ multiplex PCR, while TCRdb's copy carries only in-frame clones and drops some. The sample comprises fewer than 100,000 clones, roughly four fifths of which are singletons, and around 9.5% rests with the top ten. The sample consisted of blood. This clonotype originated in a woman aged 55-69 years in good health. The chain couples TRBV3-1 (or the pseudogene TRBV3-2) to TRBJ2-2, with 11 bases lining up with TRBD2. CDR3 nucleotide sequence: TGTGCCAGCAGCCAAGGGACTAGCGGGACCGGGGAGCTGTTTTTT. It is translated as CASSQGTSGTGELFF.